One and the same sample provided the 11 T cell receptor beta chains below, sequenced in a study of T-cell reconstitution after alpha-beta-depleted transplantation in children. Unique molecular identifiers were incorporated during preparation of the TCRbeta library. One entry per CDR3 protein, called by TCRdb with MiXCR from the PCR reads. The sample lists 490,000 or so distinct CDR3 sequences; roughly 10% were seen once. Source: PBMCs, taken before TCRalphabeta/CD19-depleted stem cell transplant. Receptors originate from a child between 2 and 9 years old with inherited bone marrow failure, due to receive a stem cell transplant.

The table lists this clonotype with many counts. The chain is built from TRBV6-1 and TRBJ2-2; the match to TRBD1 covers 9 bases. The CDR3 is made up of 15 amino acids. The germline CDR1 and CDR2 sequences are MNHNS and SASEGT. The trim removed 7 bases at V and 1 base at J, leaving 4 bases unmatched. CDR3 loop: CASNLGQGNTGELFF. The DNA of the CDR3 is TGTGCCAGCAACCTGGGACAGGGGAACACCGGGGAGCTGTTTTTT.

This clonotype was recorded many times. This chain uses TRBV19 with TRBJ2-6; D is perhaps TRBD1 or TRBD2 (6 bases each). CDR3 length: 14 amino acids. The germline V and J ends were trimmed by 10 bases and 2 bases, with 12 bases remaining between them. From germline, CDR1 is LNHDA and CDR2 SQIVND (reference sequence). In DNA form, the CDR3 reads TGTGCCACTGAGGGGGGCGCTGGGGCCAACGTCCTGACTTTC. Its translation: CATEGGAGANVLTF.

This clonotype was observed at least ten times. The chain couples TRBV20-1 to TRBJ2-1; 12 positions agree with TRBD2. The CDR3 runs to 14 residues. CDR1 is DFQATT and CDR2 is SNEGSKA in the germline V gene (reference sequence). The CDR3 nucleotides are TGCAGCCCGACTAGCGGGGGACGGGTGCCTGAGCAGTTCTTC. Protein sequence: CSPTSGGRVPEQFF.

This clonotype was seen a handful of times. The V call is TRBV7-2, the J call TRBJ2-1; 12 nucleotides match TRBD2. J gave up 7 bases and V 1 base, and 8 bases lay outside the gene matches. This CDR3 has 17 amino acids. In germline, CDR1 is SGHTA, CDR2 FQGNSA. DNA for the CDR3: TGTGCCAGCAGCTTAGGACTAGCGGGAGTCTTTGGTAATGAGCAGTTCTTC. This encodes CASSLGLAGVFGNEQFF.

CDR3 coding DNA: TGTGCCAGCAGCCGAAACATCCGGGACAGTTCCTATGGCTACACCTTC. Translated: CASSRNIRDSSYGYTF. This chain uses TRBV21-1 with TRBJ1-2; the table gives TRBD1 as D, unverified against the DNA. TRBV21-1 is annotated as a pseudogene. CDR3 length: 16 residues.

This clonotype was seen a single time. With a much larger clone just one base away, this may be a read error. It is likely a read error, because the conserved phenylalanine at the end of the CDR3 is missing. J is TRBJ2-7 and V is TRBV4-3, with TRBD2 identical over 10 bases. The junction had 4 bases not matched to a gene; V was cut back by 0 bases and J by 2 bases. Per germline, CDR1 LGHNA and CDR2 YSLEER. This CDR3 has 16 amino acids. As DNA, the CDR3 is TGCGCCAGCAGCCAAGAGGGGACTAGCGCCACCTACGAGCAGTACTAC. It specifies CASSQEGTSATYEQYY.

This clonotype was observed many times. V usage is TRBV4-3 and J usage is TRBJ2-6; maybe TRBD1 (5 bases). Trimming cost V 0 bases and J 1 base, with 7 bases left between them. Germline CDR1 LGHNA, CDR2 YSLEER. This CDR3 has 16 residues. The CDR3 here is CASSQDQGSGANVLTF. CDR3 DNA sequence: TGCGCCAGCAGCCAAGATCAGGGTTCTGGGGCCAACGTCCTGACTTTC.

With respect to this clonotype: This could be a read error, since a much larger clone is one nucleotide away. The genes are TRBV4-2 and TRBJ2-6; D not resolved. Germline assignment: CDR1 LGHNA and CDR2 YNFKEQ. CDR3 length equals 18 residues. The CDR3 protein is CASSPKIQLRSVANVLTF. CDR3 in DNA: TGTGCCAGCAGCCCGAAGATCCAACTGCGCTCTGTGGCCAACGTCCTGACTTTC.

About this clonotype: This may stem from a read error, because a much larger clone lies one nucleotide away. The J gene is TRBJ2-3, the V gene TRBV4-3; D is perhaps TRBD2 (5 bases). The CDR3 consists of 15 residues. Trimming shortened V by 1 base and J by 6 bases, and 14 bases separated the two germline ends. The germline CDR1 and CDR2 sequences are LGHNA and YSLEER. This CDR3 reads CASSQGTGVRDTQYF. CDR3 DNA sequence: TGCGCCAGCAGCCAAGGGACTGGCGTGCGGGATACGCAGTATTTT.

The chain joins TRBV19 to TRBJ1-5; maybe TRBD1 (6 bases). The CDR3 extends over 13 amino acids. V lost 8 bases and J 0 bases, leaving 8 bases between the germline ends. Germline values: CDR1 LNHDA, CDR2 SQIVND (reference sequence). CDR3 bases: TGTGCCAGTGGGACATTTAGCAATCAGCCCCAGCATTTT. Its translation is CASGTFSNQPQHF.

This clonotype was detected many times. The chain links TRBV28 to TRBJ1-6; 10 bases align to TRBD1. CDR1 is MDHEN and CDR2 is SYDVKM in the germline V gene. This CDR3 has 16 residues. J was trimmed by 6 bases and V by 4 bases; bases with no gene match: 6. The CDR3 DNA follows: TGTGCCAGCAGTTGGAGGACAGGGGGGTCTAATTCACCCCTCCACTTT. Translated: CASSWRTGGSNSPLHF.